Below, one TCR beta chain is given with its context. V lost 5 bases and J 4 bases, leaving 12 bases between the germline ends. CDR3 length: 13 residues. Germline CDR1 and CDR2: SGHNT and YYREEE (reference sequence). Original analysis: Counts of nucleated cells, estimated from reference gene primer amplification, were obtained. Profiled with immunoSEQ multiplex PCR; TCRdb holds only in-frame clones, not every one. Clone size and V and J calls were adopted from that table, with D and trimming inferred from the DNA. The sample consists of some 50,000 clones, about nine tenths of them appearing once. The data are from a study of blood T cell repertoires in COVID-19. Study details: The United States, Italy and Spain were the sources of the acute and convalescent COVID-19 samples. PBMCs, B-cell-depleted T cells, or T cells were the source of the cDNA or gDNA that made up the material.

Sequencing was carried out using peripheral blood. This TCR was sampled from a man older than 75 with acute or convalescent COVID-19. V usage is TRBV5-4 and J usage is TRBJ1-2, with D uncertain. CDR3 in DNA: TGTGCCAGCAGTCCAGGCTTTCGCTATGGCTACACCTTC. This codes for CASSPGFRYGYTF.